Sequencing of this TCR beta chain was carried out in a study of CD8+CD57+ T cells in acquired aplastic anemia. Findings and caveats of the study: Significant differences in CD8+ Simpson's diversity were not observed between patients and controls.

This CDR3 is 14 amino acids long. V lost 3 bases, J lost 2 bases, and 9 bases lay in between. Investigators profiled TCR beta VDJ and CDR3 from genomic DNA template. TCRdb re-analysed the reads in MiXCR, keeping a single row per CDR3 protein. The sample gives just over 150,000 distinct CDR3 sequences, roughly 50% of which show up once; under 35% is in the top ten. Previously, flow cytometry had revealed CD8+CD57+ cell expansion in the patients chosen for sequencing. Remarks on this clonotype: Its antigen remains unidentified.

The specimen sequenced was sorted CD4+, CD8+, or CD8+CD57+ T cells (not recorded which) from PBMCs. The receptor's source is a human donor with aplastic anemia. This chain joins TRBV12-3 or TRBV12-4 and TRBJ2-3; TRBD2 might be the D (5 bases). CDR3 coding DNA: TGTGCCAGCAGTTTGATTAGCGACACAGATACGCAGTATTTT. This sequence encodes CASSLISDTDTQYF.